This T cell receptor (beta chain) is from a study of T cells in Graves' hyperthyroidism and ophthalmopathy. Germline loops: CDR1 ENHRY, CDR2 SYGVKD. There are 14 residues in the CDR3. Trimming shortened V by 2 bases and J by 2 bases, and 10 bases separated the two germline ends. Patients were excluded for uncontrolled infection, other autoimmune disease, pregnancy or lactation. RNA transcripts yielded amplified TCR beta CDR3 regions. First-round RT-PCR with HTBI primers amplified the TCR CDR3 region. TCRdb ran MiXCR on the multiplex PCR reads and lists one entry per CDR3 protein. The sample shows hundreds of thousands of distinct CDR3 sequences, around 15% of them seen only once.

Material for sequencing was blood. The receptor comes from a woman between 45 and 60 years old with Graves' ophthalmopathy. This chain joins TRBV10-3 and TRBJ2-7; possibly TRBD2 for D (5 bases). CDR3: CAISERASPYEQYF. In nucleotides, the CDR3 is TGTGCCATCAGTGAGAGGGCTAGCCCCTACGAGCAGTACTTC.